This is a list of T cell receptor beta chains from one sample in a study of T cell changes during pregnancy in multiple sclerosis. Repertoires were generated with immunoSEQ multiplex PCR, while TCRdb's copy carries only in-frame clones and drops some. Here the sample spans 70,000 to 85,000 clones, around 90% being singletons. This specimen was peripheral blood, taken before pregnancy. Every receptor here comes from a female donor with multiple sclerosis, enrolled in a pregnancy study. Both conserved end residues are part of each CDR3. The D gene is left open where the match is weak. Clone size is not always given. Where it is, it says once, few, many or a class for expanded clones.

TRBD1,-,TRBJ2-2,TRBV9,CASSVTGAGELFF,TGTGCCAGCAGCGTCACAGGGGCCGGGGAGCTGTTTTTT
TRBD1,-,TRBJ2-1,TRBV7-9,CASSPLRDRVYNEQFF,TGTGCCAGCAGCCCGCTCCGGGACAGGGTTTACAATGAGCAGTTCTTC
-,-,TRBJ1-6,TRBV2,CASRKDRNNSPLHF,TGTGCCAGCAGAAAGGACAGAAATAATTCACCCCTCCACTTT
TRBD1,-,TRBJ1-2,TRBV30,CAWSGQGAPGYTF,TGTGCCTGGAGTGGCCAGGGGGCGCCTGGCTACACCTTC
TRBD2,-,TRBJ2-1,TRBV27,CASTPLAGGASYNEQFF,TGTGCCAGCACTCCATTAGCGGGGGGGGCCTCCTACAATGAGCAGTTCTTC
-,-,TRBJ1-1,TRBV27,CASRFSGSSNTEAFF,TGTGCCAGCAGATTCTCGGGATCTTCGAACACTGAAGCTTTCTTT
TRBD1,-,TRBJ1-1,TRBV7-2,CASSLDRGFVVNTEAFF,TGTGCCAGCAGCTTAGACAGGGGGTTTGTAGTGAACACTGAAGCTTTCTTT
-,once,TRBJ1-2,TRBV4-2,CASSQDQANYGYTF,TGTGCCAGCAGCCAAGATCAAGCGAACTATGGCTACACCTTC
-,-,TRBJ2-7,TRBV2,CASSRTGFEQYF,TGTGCCAGCAGTAGGACTGGGTTCGAGCAGTACTTC
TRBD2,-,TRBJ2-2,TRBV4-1,CASSQGSGEVAGELFF,TGCGCCAGCAGCCAAGGAAGCGGGGAGGTTGCCGGGGAGCTGTTTTTT
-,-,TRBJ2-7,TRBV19,CASSIEGTSYEQYF,TGTGCCAGTAGTATAGAGGGCACGTCCTACGAGCAGTACTTC